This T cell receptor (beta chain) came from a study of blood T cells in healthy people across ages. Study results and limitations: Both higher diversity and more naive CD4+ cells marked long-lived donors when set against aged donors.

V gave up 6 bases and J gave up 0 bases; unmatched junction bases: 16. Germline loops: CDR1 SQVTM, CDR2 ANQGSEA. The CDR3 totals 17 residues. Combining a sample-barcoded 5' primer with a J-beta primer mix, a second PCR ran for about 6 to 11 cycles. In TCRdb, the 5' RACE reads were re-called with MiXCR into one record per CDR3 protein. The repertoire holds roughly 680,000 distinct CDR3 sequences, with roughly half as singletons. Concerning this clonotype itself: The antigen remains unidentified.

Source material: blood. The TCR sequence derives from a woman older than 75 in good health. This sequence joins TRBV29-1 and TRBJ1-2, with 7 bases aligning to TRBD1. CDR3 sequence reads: CSVQKARDRTSNYGYTF. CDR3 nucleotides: TGCAGCGTGCAAAAGGCTCGGGACAGAACCTCTAACTATGGCTACACCTTC.